This T cell receptor beta chain appears in the sequencing data of a study of metastatic and nonmetastatic thyroid tumors. Through MiXCR, TCRdb re-clonotyped the PCR reads. Among roughly 57,000 clones listed, 20% were seen once. This clone was observed at least ten times. Thyroid surgery took place with no prior treatment in any patient. The sequence was obtained from a female donor with papillary thyroid cancer or a benign thyroid nodule (not recorded which). Some clones in this sample may be carry-over from other donors' samples. What was sequenced was blood.

CDR3: CASSRAGQDYNEQFF. CDR3 DNA: TGCGCCAGCAGCCGGGCGGGACAGGACTACAATGAGCAGTTCTTC. The chain has TRBV5-1 and TRBJ2-1; 8 nucleotides match TRBD1. V shed 4 bases and J 3 bases; nucleotides not matched to a gene: 6. The CDR3 contains 15 residues. Germline CDR1 and CDR2: SGHRS and YFSETQ.